This TCR beta chain appears in the sequencing data of a study of blood T cell repertoires in COVID-19. In the study overall: Spain, Italy and the United States supplied samples that represented acute and convalescent COVID-19.

CDR3 length: 15 residues. CDR1 is MNHNS, CDR2 SASEGT, per germline. V was pared by 2 bases and J by 7 bases, with 8 bases of the junction left unmatched. TCRdb keeps only in-frame clones here, not all; method: immunoSEQ multiplex PCR. Of about 120,000 clones listed, more than 80% are singletons. This clonotype originated in a man aged 40-49 years with acute or convalescent COVID-19. Sequenced input: peripheral blood. This sequence joins TRBV6-1 and TRBJ2-7; 10 nucleotides line up with TRBD2. The CDR3 region has the DNA TGTGCCAGCAGTGAACGCCTAGCGGGAGTATTAGAGCAGTACTTC. Residues: CASSERLAGVLEQYF.